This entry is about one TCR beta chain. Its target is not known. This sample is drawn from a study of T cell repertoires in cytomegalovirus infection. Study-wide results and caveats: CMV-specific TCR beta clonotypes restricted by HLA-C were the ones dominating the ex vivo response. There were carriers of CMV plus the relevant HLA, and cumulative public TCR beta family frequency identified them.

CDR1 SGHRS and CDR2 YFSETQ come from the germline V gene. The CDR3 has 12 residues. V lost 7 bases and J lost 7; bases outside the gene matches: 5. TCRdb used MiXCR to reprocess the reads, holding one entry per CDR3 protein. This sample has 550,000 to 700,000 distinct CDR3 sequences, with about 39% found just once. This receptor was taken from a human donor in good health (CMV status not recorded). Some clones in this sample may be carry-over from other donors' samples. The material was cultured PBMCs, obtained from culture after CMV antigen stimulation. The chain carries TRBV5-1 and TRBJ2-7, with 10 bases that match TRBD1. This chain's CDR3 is CASGDRGREQYF. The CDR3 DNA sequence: TGCGCCAGCGGGGACAGGGGACGAGAGCAGTACTTC.